This T cell receptor (beta chain) was documented in a study of blood T cell repertoires in COVID-19. V was pared by 4 bases and J by 2 bases, with 12 bases between. There are 15 residues in the CDR3. Germline V gene data show CDR1 as SGHRS and CDR2 as YFSETQ. Assay: immunoSEQ multiplex PCR; the TCRdb copy retains only in-frame clones and omits some. The sample consists of some 12,000 clones, approximately 88% of them appearing once. J is TRBJ2-2 and V is TRBV5-1; no definite D call. This clonotype originated in a human donor in a cohort sampled during active COVID-19. Material: peripheral blood. The CDR3 DNA is TGCGCCAGCAGCCCCCTCACAGCAAACACCGGGGAGCTGTTTTTT. Translated, it gives CASSPLTANTGELFF.